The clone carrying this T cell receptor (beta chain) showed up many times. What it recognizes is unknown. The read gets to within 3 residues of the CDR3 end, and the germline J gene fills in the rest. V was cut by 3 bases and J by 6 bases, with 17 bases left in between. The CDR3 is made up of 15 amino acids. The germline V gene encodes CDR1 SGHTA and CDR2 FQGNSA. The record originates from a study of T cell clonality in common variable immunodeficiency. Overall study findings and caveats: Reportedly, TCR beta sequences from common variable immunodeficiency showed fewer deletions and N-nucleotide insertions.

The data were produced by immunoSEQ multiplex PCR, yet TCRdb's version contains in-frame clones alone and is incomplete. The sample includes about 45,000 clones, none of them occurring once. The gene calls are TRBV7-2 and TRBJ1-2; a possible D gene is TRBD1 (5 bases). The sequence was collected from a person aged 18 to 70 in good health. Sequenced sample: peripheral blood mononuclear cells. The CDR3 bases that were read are TGTGCCAGCAGCTTGCAAGGGCAGGGAAATCATGGC. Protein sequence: CASSLQGQGNHG. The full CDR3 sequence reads CASSLQGQGNHGYTF. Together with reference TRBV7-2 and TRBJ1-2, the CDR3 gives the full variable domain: GAGVSQSPSNKVTEKGKDVELRCDPISGHTALYWYRQSLGQGLEFLIYFQGNSAPDKSGLPSDRFSAERTGGSVSTLTIQRTQQEDSAVYLCASSLQGQGNHGYTFGSGTRLTVV.